This section outlines one T cell receptor beta chain sequence together with its context. The record originates from a study of T-cell memory formation after mild COVID-19. Study overall: The study found TCR clusters largely donor specific.

The CDR3 spans 14 residues. V lost 5 bases and J lost 2, with 7 bases in between. CDR1 and CDR2 (germline): MNHNY, SVGAGI (reference sequence). TCRdb itself ran the 5' RACE reads through MiXCR, one entry per CDR3 protein. The data hold roughly 400,000 distinct CDR3 sequences, with more than 15% observed a single time. The sequencing input was PBMCs or a T cell subset sorted from them (not recorded which). This rearrangement joins TRBV6-6 to TRBJ2-6; D is undetermined. This receptor was obtained from a man between 18 and 35 years old who had mild COVID-19 (a few samples of this study predate the infection). Cell type and time point are not known. In DNA form, the CDR3 reads TGTGCCAGCAGTCAAATTACTGGGGCCAACGTCCTGACTTTC. Encoded protein: CASSQITGANVLTF.